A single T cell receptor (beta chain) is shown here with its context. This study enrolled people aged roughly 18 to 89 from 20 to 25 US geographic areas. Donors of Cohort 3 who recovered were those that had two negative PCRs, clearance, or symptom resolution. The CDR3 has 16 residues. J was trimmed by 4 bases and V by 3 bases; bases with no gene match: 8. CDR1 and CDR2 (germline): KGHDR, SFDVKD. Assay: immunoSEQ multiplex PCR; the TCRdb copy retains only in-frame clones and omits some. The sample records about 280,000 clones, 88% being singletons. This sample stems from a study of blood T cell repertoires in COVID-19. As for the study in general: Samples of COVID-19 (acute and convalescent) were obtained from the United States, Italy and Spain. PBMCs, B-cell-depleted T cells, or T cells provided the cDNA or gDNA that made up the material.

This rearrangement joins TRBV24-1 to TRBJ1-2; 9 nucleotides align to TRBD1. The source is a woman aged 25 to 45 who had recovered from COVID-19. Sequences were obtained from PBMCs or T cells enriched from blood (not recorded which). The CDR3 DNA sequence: TGTGCCACCAGTGATGGGGACAGGGCTAGTCCCTATGGCTACACCTTC. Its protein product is CATSDGDRASPYGYTF.